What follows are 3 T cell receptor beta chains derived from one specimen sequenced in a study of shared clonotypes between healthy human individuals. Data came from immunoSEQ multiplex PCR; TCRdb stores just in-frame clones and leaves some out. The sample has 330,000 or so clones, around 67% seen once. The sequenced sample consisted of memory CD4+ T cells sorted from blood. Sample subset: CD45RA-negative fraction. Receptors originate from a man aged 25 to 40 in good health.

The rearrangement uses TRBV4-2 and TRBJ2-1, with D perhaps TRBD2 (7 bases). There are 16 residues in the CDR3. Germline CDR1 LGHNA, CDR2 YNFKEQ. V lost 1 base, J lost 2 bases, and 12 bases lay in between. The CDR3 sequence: CASSQVGGEAYNEQFF. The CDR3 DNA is TGTGCCAGCAGCCAAGTAGGGGGGGAGGCCTACAATGAGCAGTTCTTC.

The CDR3 DNA follows: TGCAGGGTCCAGGGTAGGAATGAGCAGTTCTTC. Translation gives CRVQGRNEQFF. The V call is TRBV20-1, the J call TRBJ2-1, with D tentatively TRBD1 (5 bases). In germline, CDR1 is DFQATT, CDR2 SNEGSKA (reference sequence). This CDR3 spans 11 amino acids.

CDR3 nucleotides: TGCGCCAGCAGCGGAGGACAGGGGATGGTAGAGACCCAGTACTTC. Translated, it gives CASSGGQGMVETQYF. This chain connects TRBV5-1 to TRBJ2-5, with 9 positions matching TRBD1. The CDR3 has 15 residues. V was pared by 4 bases and J by 4 bases, with 8 bases of the junction left unmatched. Germline V lookup: CDR1 SGHRS, CDR2 YFSETQ.